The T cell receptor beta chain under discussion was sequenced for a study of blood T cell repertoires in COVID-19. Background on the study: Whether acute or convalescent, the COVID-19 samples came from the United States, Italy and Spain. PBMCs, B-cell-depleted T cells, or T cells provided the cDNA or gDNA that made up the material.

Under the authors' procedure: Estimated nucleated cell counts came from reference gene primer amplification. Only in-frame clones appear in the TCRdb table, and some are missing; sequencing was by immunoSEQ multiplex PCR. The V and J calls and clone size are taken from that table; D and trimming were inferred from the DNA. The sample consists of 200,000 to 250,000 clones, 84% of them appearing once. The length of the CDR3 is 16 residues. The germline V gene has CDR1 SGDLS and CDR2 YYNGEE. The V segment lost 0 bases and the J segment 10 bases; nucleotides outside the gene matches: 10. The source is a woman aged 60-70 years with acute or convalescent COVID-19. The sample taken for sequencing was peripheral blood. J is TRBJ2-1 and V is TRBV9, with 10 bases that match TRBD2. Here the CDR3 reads CASSVGPSGGAGEQFF. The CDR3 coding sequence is TGTGCCAGCAGCGTAGGGCCAAGCGGGGGGGCCGGAGAGCAGTTCTTC. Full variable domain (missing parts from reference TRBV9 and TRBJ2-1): DSGVTQTPKHLITATGQRVTLRCSPRSGDLSVYWYQQSLDQGLQFLIQYYNGEERAKGNILERFSAQQFPDLHSELNLSSLELGDSALYFCASSVGPSGGAGEQFFGPGTRLTVL.